A single sample gave rise to the 29 T cell receptor beta chains below, sequenced in a study of shared clonotypes between healthy human individuals (dated by TCRdb to the early 2020s). CD8 naive samples were obtained by positive selection for CCR7 among CD45RO-negative cells, yielding a CD45RA+CCR7+ population from which TemRA cells were excluded. The library relied on the immunoSEQ multiplex PCR assay. TCRdb holds this immuneACCESS table with in-frame rearrangements only. Some clones are missing; in checked studies, unresolved V genes explain under half, and the rest has no known cause. Here the sample has millions of clones; around 96% occur a single time. Roughly 1.1% of the sample rests with the top ten. The source material was naive CD8+ T cells sorted from blood. The label giving this sample's cell subset or site can be read as: CD45RA+CCR7+. These receptors all come from a young man in good health.

The V call is TRBV28, the J call TRBJ1-5; D is uncertain. The ends were cut back, 3 bases at V and 0 bases at J, with 12 bases in the middle. Germline lookup yields CDR1 MDHEN and CDR2 SYDVKM. The CDR3 totals 16 residues. CDR3 nucleotide sequence: TGTGCCAGCAGTTTTCTCCGAGGGAATAGCAATCAGCCCCAGCATTTT. Translation: CASSFLRGNSNQPQHF.

The J gene is TRBJ2-3, the V gene TRBV4-1; D possibly corresponds to TRBD1 (5 bases). With 2 bases removed from V and 3 bases from J, the gap between germline ends came to 9 bases. CDR1 is MGHRA, CDR2 YSYEKL, per germline. This CDR3 has 14 residues. The CDR3 reads CASSQTRVTDTQYF. The CDR3 region has the DNA TGCGCCAGCAGCCAAACCAGGGTTACAGATACGCAGTATTTT.

This clone was counted a single time. The chain carries TRBV2 and TRBJ2-1; 9 bases fit TRBD2. The germline CDR1 and CDR2 sequences are SNHLY and FYNNEI. J lost 10 bases, V lost 0 bases, and 7 bases had no gene match. The CDR3 length is 15 residues. In nucleotides, the CDR3 is TGTGCCAGCAGTGAAGCATTAGCGGGAGAGGAGGAGCAGTTCTTC. It translates to CASSEALAGEEEQFF.

The V gene is TRBV7-9, the J gene TRBJ2-7, with D possibly matching TRBD2 (5 bases). Germline V gene data show CDR1 as SEHNR and CDR2 as FQNEAQ (reference sequence). CDR3 length: 15 residues. With 0 bases removed from V and 6 bases from J, the gap between germline ends came to 15 bases. Here the CDR3 DNA reads TGTGCCAGCAGCTTAGCCCTAGGGAGTGGGCTCGAGCAGTACTTC. It codes for CASSLALGSGLEQYF.

J is TRBJ2-2 and V is TRBV19; perhaps TRBD1 as D (5 bases). The CDR3 covers 14 residues. Germline-derived CDR1 and CDR2 are LNHDA and SQIVND (reference sequence). The V end was cut by 6 bases, the J end by 1 base, with 9 bases between. In DNA form, the CDR3 reads TGTGCCAGTAGAGTCAGGGAGAACACCGGGGAGCTGTTTTTT. Amino acid sequence: CASRVRENTGELFF.

V gene TRBV5-1 combines with J gene TRBJ2-3; D gene unclear. The germline V and J ends were trimmed by 3 bases and 2 bases, with 7 bases remaining between them. The CDR3 totals 13 residues. In germline, CDR1 is SGHRS, CDR2 YFSETQ. CDR3 amino acids: CASSSPPTDTQYF. In nucleotides, the CDR3 is TGCGCCAGCAGCTCCCCTCCCACAGATACGCAGTATTTT.

This clone occurred once. The chain joins TRBV30 to TRBJ2-5, with 11 bases matching TRBD2. CDR3 length: 13 residues. The trim removed 4 bases at V and 4 bases at J, leaving 2 bases unmatched. The germline V gene has CDR1 GTSNPN and CDR2 SVGIG (reference sequence). CDR3 bases: TGTGCCTGGACCCTAGCGGGGGGAGAGACCCAGTACTTC. Translated, it gives CAWTLAGGETQYF.

V usage is TRBV7-8 and J usage is TRBJ2-5; 7 bases line up with TRBD2. This CDR3 contains 15 residues. The germline V gene has CDR1 SGHVS and CDR2 FQNEAQ. The trim removed 4 bases at V and 2 bases at J, leaving 7 bases unmatched. The CDR3 DNA reads TGTGCCAGCAGCTATAAGCGGGGCCTACAAGAGACCCAGTACTTC. Amino acids: CASSYKRGLQETQYF.

The chain has TRBV15 and TRBJ1-1, with D unresolved. The CDR3 sequence is 13 residues long. CDR1 LNHNV and CDR2 YYDKDF come from the germline V gene (reference sequence). Between the trimmed V and J ends, which lost 5 bases and 6 bases, there was a span of 13 bases. The CDR3 protein is CATSQSGSPEAFF. The CDR3 nucleotides are TGTGCCACCAGCCAGTCGGGGTCCCCTGAAGCTTTCTTT.

In regard to this clone: At the DNA level, this CDR3 is encoded by other sequences in the same sample as well. The rearrangement joins TRBV7-9 to TRBJ2-7, with D uncertain. Between the trimmed V and J ends, which lost 2 bases and 5 bases, there was a span of 7 bases. Germline CDR1 is SEHNR and CDR2 is FQNEAQ (reference sequence). CDR3 size: 12 residues. This CDR3 is CASSLPLDEQYF. DNA for the CDR3: TGTGCCAGCAGCTTACCCCTCGACGAGCAGTACTTC. The variable domain in full, with the rest retrieved from reference TRBV7-9 and TRBJ2-7, is DTGVSQNPRHKITKRGQNVTFRCDPISEHNRLYWYRQTLGQGPEFLTYFQNEAQLEKSRLLSDRFSAERPKGSFSTLEIQRTEQGDSAMYLCASSLPLDEQYFGPGTRLTVT.

V is TRBV6-7 and J is TRBJ1-5; D gene ambiguous. TRBV6-7 is designated an ORF whose function remains uncertain. The V gene lost 2 bases and the J gene lost 7 bases, with 15 bases spanning the gap. The length of the CDR3 is 15 residues. The CDR3 here is CASSYGWPPIQPQHF. The CDR3 bases are TGTGCCAGCAGTTACGGTTGGCCCCCCATCCAGCCCCAGCATTTT.

On this clone: The identical CDR3 is also encoded by other nucleotide sequences in the sample. The chain combines TRBV19 with TRBJ2-7; D is possibly TRBD1 (6 bases). From germline, CDR1 is LNHDA and CDR2 SQIVND (reference sequence). Trimming removed 5 bases from V and 2 bases from J, with 10 bases in between. The CDR3 covers 13 residues. This CDR3 reads CASSPGTTYEQYF. DNA for the CDR3: TGTGCCAGTAGTCCGGGGACAACCTACGAGCAGTACTTC.

The gene calls are TRBV6-5 and TRBJ1-4; D gene unclear. V lost 2 bases, J lost 8 bases, and 12 bases lay in between. The germline V gene encodes CDR1 MNHEY and CDR2 SVGAGI. The CDR3 length is 14 residues. The CDR3: CASSYGSGSEKLFF. The CDR3 DNA sequence: TGTGCCAGCAGTTACGGGTCAGGAAGCGAAAAACTGTTTTTT.

The rearrangement uses TRBV27 and TRBJ2-2; TRBD1 might be the D (5 bases). Germline V lookup: CDR1 MNHEY, CDR2 SMNVEV (reference sequence). Trimming pared 6 bases from V and 6 bases from J, leaving 17 bases between. CDR3 length: 15 residues. The CDR3 loop reads CASSPPIGVAGELFF. CDR3 nucleotide sequence: TGTGCCAGCAGCCCCCCGATAGGGGTAGCCGGGGAGCTGTTTTTT.

The chain combines TRBV18 with TRBJ1-4; D is undetermined. V shed 4 bases and J shed 7 bases, with 19 bases lying between them. This CDR3 contains 16 residues. Per germline, CDR1 KGHSH and CDR2 LQKENI. CDR3 bases: TGTGCCAGCTCACGAGATGACCCTGGCAAACCTGAAAAACTGTTTTTT. Its protein product is CASSRDDPGKPEKLFF. The whole variable domain, filled in from reference TRBV18 and TRBJ1-4, reads NAGVMQNPRHLVRRRGQEARLRCSPMKGHSHVYWYRQLPEEGLKFMVYLQKENIIDESGMPKERFSAEFPKEGPSILRIQQVVRGDSAAYFCASSRDDPGKPEKLFFGSGTQLSVL.

The chain combines TRBV4-1 with TRBJ1-5; D uncertain. CDR3 size: 18 residues. Germline V gene sequence: CDR1 MGHRA, CDR2 YSYEKL. V dropped 1 base and J dropped 1 base, with 17 bases sitting between them. The CDR3 nucleotides read TGCGCCAGCAGCCAAGGGTGGGGAGAGGGAACGAGCAATCAGCCCCAGCATTTT. The encoded protein is CASSQGWGEGTSNQPQHF.

This chain links TRBV4-1 with TRBJ1-5; D gene uncertain. The germline V gene encodes CDR1 MGHRA and CDR2 YSYEKL. Trimming removed 3 bases at V and 1 base at J, with 10 bases between. CDR3 length: 15 amino acids. The CDR3 DNA reads TGCGCCAGCAGCCACTCCAAGGAAAGCAATCAGCCCCAGCATTTT. It specifies CASSHSKESNQPQHF.

The chain recombines TRBV7-9 with TRBJ2-1, with a tentative D call TRBD1 (5 bases). The CDR3 is made up of 13 amino acids. Germline values: CDR1 SEHNR, CDR2 FQNEAQ (reference sequence). The germline V and J ends were trimmed by 2 bases and 6 bases, with 8 bases remaining between them. This CDR3 is CASSLLGVNEQFF. DNA for the CDR3: TGTGCCAGCAGCTTATTAGGGGTCAATGAGCAGTTCTTC.

About this clone itself: The same CDR3 arises from other DNA sequences in this sample as well. The chain joins TRBV29-1 to TRBJ2-1; D ambiguous. Germline V gene sequence: CDR1 SQVTM, CDR2 ANQGSEA. The CDR3 totals 10 residues. The V end was cut by 4 bases, the J end by 6 bases, with 4 bases between. The CDR3 reads CSVVGNEQFF. The CDR3 DNA is TGCAGCGTTGTAGGCAATGAGCAGTTCTTC.

V is TRBV7-2 and J is TRBJ2-7; D perhaps matches TRBD2 (5 bases). The CDR3 runs 14 residues. Germline CDR1 and CDR2: SGHTA and FQGNSA. V was trimmed by 1 base and J by 3 bases, leaving 10 bases between them. Written as DNA, the CDR3 is TGTGCCAGCAGCTTAGTACCAGACTACTACGAGCAGTACTTC. As protein: CASSLVPDYYEQYF. Using reference TRBV7-2 and TRBJ2-7 for the parts outside the CDR3, the full variable domain is GAGVSQSPSNKVTEKGKDVELRCDPISGHTALYWYRQSLGQGLEFLIYFQGNSAPDKSGLPSDRFSAERTGGSVSTLTIQRTQQEDSAVYLCASSLVPDYYEQYFGPGTRLTVT.

This rearrangement joins TRBV19 to TRBJ2-1; the D call may be TRBD1 or TRBD2 (5 bases each). The germline CDR1 and CDR2 sequences are LNHDA and SQIVND (reference sequence). The CDR3 has 11 residues. V gave up 5 bases and J gave up 10 bases, with 9 bases separating them. In DNA, the CDR3 is TGTGCCAGTAGTGCCGGGGCAGAGCAGTTCTTC. It codes for CASSAGAEQFF.

The chain's CDR3 is CAKDRGRSVVSGELFF. CDR3 sequence (DNA): TGTGCCAAAGACAGGGGGCGGTCGGTTGTGTCCGGGGAGCTGTTTTTT. The chain uses TRBV2 and TRBJ2-2; 10 bases map to TRBD1. Germline V gene lookup returns CDR1 SNHLY and CDR2 FYNNEI. The junction had 14 bases not matched to a gene; V was cut back by 10 bases and J by 6 bases. The CDR3 contains 16 residues.

The J gene is TRBJ2-7, the V gene TRBV29-1; 7 nucleotides align to TRBD1. The junction had 6 bases not matched to a gene; V was cut back by 7 bases and J by 3 bases. The CDR3 has 12 residues. Germline loops: CDR1 SQVTM, CDR2 ANQGSEA. The CDR3 nucleotides are TGCAGCGCGGGACAGTTAGGCTACGAGCAGTACTTC. Encoded protein: CSAGQLGYEQYF.

This chain links TRBV7-8 with TRBJ2-7; no reliable D call. With 2 bases removed from V and 5 bases from J, the gap between germline ends came to 13 bases. This CDR3 comprises 14 residues. CDR1 is SGHVS, CDR2 FQNEAQ, per germline. CDR3 region: CASSLKGRIDEQYF. Here the CDR3 DNA reads TGTGCCAGCAGCTTAAAAGGCAGGATTGACGAGCAGTACTTC.

V and J are TRBV9 and TRBJ1-1; maybe TRBD1 (6 bases). V lost 4 bases to trimming and J lost 2 bases, with 15 bases between them. Germline assignment: CDR1 SGDLS and CDR2 YYNGEE. The length of the CDR3 is 15 residues. CDR3 nucleotides: TGTGCCAGCAGCCCACGACAGGCGTCTAACACTGAAGCTTTCTTT. Amino acid sequence: CASSPRQASNTEAFF.

This rearrangement joins TRBV11-2 to TRBJ1-2; maybe TRBD1 (5 bases). From germline, CDR1 is SGHAT and CDR2 FQNNGV. The CDR3 has 14 amino acids. Trimming pared 0 bases from V and 1 base from J, leaving 6 bases between. Here the CDR3 DNA reads TGTGCCAGCAGCTTAGAAGGGGTTAACTATGGCTACACCTTC. Protein product: CASSLEGVNYGYTF.

In regard to this clone: Different DNA sequences within this sample yield the same CDR3. The chain has TRBV27 and TRBJ1-5, with D possibly TRBD1 on 6 matching bases. Germline V lookup: CDR1 MNHEY, CDR2 SMNVEV (reference sequence). CDR3 length equals 14 residues. V shed 2 bases and J shed 5 bases, with 10 bases lying between them. CDR3 coding DNA: TGTGCCAGCAGTTTACGGACAGCCGATCAGCCCCAGCATTTT. It encodes CASSLRTADQPQHF.

The V call is TRBV6-5, the J call TRBJ1-2, with TRBD1 as a possible D gene (5 bases). This CDR3 has 13 residues. Germline CDR1 is MNHEY and CDR2 is SVGAGI. V shed 5 bases and J shed 5 bases, with 12 bases lying between them. CDR3 coding DNA: TGTGCCAGCAGTGCTCGGACAAGTTATGGCTACACCTTC. It encodes CASSARTSYGYTF.

The chain joins TRBV6-5 to TRBJ2-2; 7 positions match TRBD2. V shed 2 bases, J shed 7 bases, and the junction held 4 bases outside the gene matches. This CDR3 spans 14 amino acids. Germline V gene sequence: CDR1 MNHEY, CDR2 SVGAGI. In nucleotides, the CDR3 is TGTGCCAGCAGTTACGCGGGAGTGGACGGGGAGCTGTTTTTT. Translation: CASSYAGVDGELFF.